Following are 9 T cell receptor beta chains from one sample sequenced in a study of shared clonotypes between healthy human individuals. Libraries were prepared by immunoSEQ multiplex PCR; TCRdb keeps only in-frame clonotypes and omits some of them. The sample holds some 2,100,000 clones, approximately 94% seen once. Sequencing was performed on naive CD4+ T cells sorted from blood. Subset indicated: CD45RA+ positively selected. The receptors were sampled from a young man in good health.

This clone was observed once. This sequence joins TRBV28 and TRBJ2-7, with D possibly matching TRBD2 (7 bases). Trimming took off 8 bases at V and 1 base at J, with 18 bases between the two ends. Germline values: CDR1 MDHEN, CDR2 SYDVKM. CDR3 length: 15 residues. The CDR3, as DNA: TGTGCCAGCTCCTTTAAGGGGGGGAGATCCTACGAGCAGTACTTC. Translating gives CASSFKGGRSYEQYF.

This chain joins TRBV18 and TRBJ2-7, with 10 nucleotides matching TRBD2. The germline CDR1 and CDR2 sequences are KGHSH and LQKENI. After removal of 2 bases from V and 0 bases from J, the junction contained 4 bases not matched to a gene. The CDR3 runs 16 residues. As DNA, the CDR3 is TGTGCCAGCTCACCATACCCTAGCGGGAGCTCCTACGAGCAGTACTTC. Residues: CASSPYPSGSSYEQYF.

The chain carries TRBV19 and TRBJ2-7, with 9 positions matching TRBD1. The CDR3 covers 14 residues. Germline CDR1 LNHDA, CDR2 SQIVND (reference sequence). J lost 2 bases, V lost 7 bases, and 6 bases had no gene match. Written as DNA, the CDR3 is TGTGCCAGTAACCCCGGGACAGGGACCTACGAGCAGTACTTC. Encoded protein: CASNPGTGTYEQYF.

The chain couples TRBV7-2 to TRBJ2-7; D ambiguous. Between the trimmed V and J ends, which lost 5 bases and 0 bases, there was a span of 8 bases. CDR3 size: 13 residues. The germline V gene encodes CDR1 SGHTA and CDR2 FQGNSA. Written as DNA, the CDR3 is TGTGCCAGCAGCGCGTCGCCCTCCTACGAGCAGTACTTC. This gives the protein CASSASPSYEQYF.

This rearrangement joins TRBV5-6 to TRBJ1-1; TRBD1 aligns across 7 bases. CDR1 is SGHDT, CDR2 YYEEEE, per germline. The CDR3 is 14 residues long. The V gene end was trimmed by 5 bases and the J gene end by 0 bases; junction bases not matched to a gene: 4. CDR3 residues: CASRAGTVNTEAFF. CDR3 in DNA: TGTGCCAGCAGAGCCGGGACAGTGAACACTGAAGCTTTCTTT.

V gene TRBV5-1 combines with J gene TRBJ2-1; 10 nucleotides line up with TRBD2. The CDR3 covers 15 residues. V lost 3 bases and J lost 9; bases outside the gene matches: 9. CDR1 is SGHRS and CDR2 is YFSETQ in the germline V gene. The CDR3 DNA is TGCGCCAGCAGCTCTAGCGGGAGTGGGATGCTTGAGCAGTTCTTC. This sequence encodes CASSSSGSGMLEQFF.

V gene TRBV6-1 combines with J gene TRBJ2-7, with 9 bases that match TRBD2. V lost 4 bases to trimming and J lost 5 bases; unmatched junction nucleotides: 9. CDR3 length: 15 amino acids. The germline CDR1 and CDR2 sequences are MNHNS and SASEGT. CDR3 protein: CASSVPGLARDEQYF. The CDR3 nucleotides are TGTGCCAGCAGTGTTCCGGGACTAGCTCGGGACGAGCAGTACTTC.

Comment on this clone: Other DNA variants within this sample encode the same CDR3. The chain combines TRBV7-2 with TRBJ1-3; TRBD1 matches 7 bases. CDR1 is SGHTA, CDR2 FQGNSA, per germline. The length of the CDR3 is 15 residues. V shed 5 bases and J 0 bases; nucleotides not matched to a gene: 4. CDR3 sequence (DNA): TGTGCCAGCAGCCCACAGGGGACCTCTGGAAACACCATATATTTT. This codes for CASSPQGTSGNTIYF.

DNA for the CDR3: TGTGCCAGCAGCTTTGGACCGAACACTGAAGCTTTCTTT. Encoded protein: CASSFGPNTEAFF. The chain is built from TRBV11-2 and TRBJ1-1, with unresolved D. Trimming left V 3 bases short and J 1 base short, with 6 bases between. CDR1 is SGHAT, CDR2 FQNNGV, per germline. This CDR3 region has 13 residues. Based on the CDR3 plus reference TRBV11-2 and TRBJ1-1, the full variable domain is EAGVAQSPRYKIIEKRQSVAFWCNPISGHATLYWYQQILGQGPKLLIQFQNNGVVDDSQLPKDRFSAERLKGVDSTLKIQPAKLEDSAVYLCASSFGPNTEAFFGQGTRLTVV.